This T cell receptor beta chain was found in a study of cytomegalovirus exposure and HLA in healthy donors. The PCR used 60 Vbeta and 13 Jbeta primers. The table came from immunoSEQ multiplex PCR; TCRdb's copy has only in-frame clones and leaves some out. Among over 200,000 clones listed, about 80% were seen once. Notes on the study in general: The presence/absence work took it that sequencing depth was about the same across donors. By HLA locus, TCR association rates varied in a later analysis, with DRB1 showing the most and HLA-C the fewest. Specificity for CMV antigens was confirmed in vitro for three of the CMV-associated chains. Most TCR beta V segments were productive about 87% or about 30% of the time in an earlier analysis.

A remark on this clone: Its antigen is unidentified.

The CDR3 runs to 16 residues. Trimming shortened V by 3 bases and J by 0 bases, and 12 bases separated the two germline ends. Germline CDR1 and CDR2: MNHNS and SASEGT. The gene calls are TRBV6-1 and TRBJ1-5; a possible D gene is TRBD1 (6 bases). Sequencing input: PBMCs. This clonotype was sampled from a woman aged 55 to 70 in good health and CMV-seropositive. CDR3 protein: CASSDSRGYSNQPQHF. DNA for the CDR3: TGTGCCAGCAGTGATAGCAGGGGTTATAGCAATCAGCCCCAGCATTTT.